A single T cell receptor beta chain is shown here with its context. Profiled with immunoSEQ multiplex PCR; TCRdb holds only in-frame clones, not every one. Of over 200,000 clones listed, under 90% were seen once; the top ten hold around 15%. V dropped 4 bases and J dropped 3; count of bases not matched to a gene: 11. Looked up from germline, CDR1 is SGHAT and CDR2 is FQNNGV. The CDR3 loop spans 18 amino acids. This entry comes from a study of blood T cell repertoires in COVID-19. Sequenced sample: PBMCs or T cells enriched from blood (not recorded which). The chain is built from TRBV11-2 and TRBJ2-2, with TRBD1 matching 10 bases. This receptor was identified in a man aged 18 to 30 who had recovered from COVID-19. The DNA of the CDR3 is TGTGCCAGCAGCTCCGGGACAGGGGAACTAGCGTACACCGGGGAGCTGTTTTTT. Translated: CASSSGTGELAYTGELFF.